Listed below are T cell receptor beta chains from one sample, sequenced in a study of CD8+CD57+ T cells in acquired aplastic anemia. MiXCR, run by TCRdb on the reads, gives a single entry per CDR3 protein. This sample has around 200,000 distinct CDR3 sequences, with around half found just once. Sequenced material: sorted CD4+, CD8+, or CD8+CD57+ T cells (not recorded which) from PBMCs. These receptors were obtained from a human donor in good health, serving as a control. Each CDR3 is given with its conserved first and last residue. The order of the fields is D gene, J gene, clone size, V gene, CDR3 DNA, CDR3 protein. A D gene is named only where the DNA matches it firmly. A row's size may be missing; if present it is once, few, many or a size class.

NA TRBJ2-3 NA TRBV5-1 TGCGCCAGCAGCTTAAGCGTTAGCACAGATACGCAGTATTTT CASSLSVSTDTQYF
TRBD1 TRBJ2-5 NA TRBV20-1 TGCAGTGCTAGACCTACAGGGGAAGAGACCCAGTACTTC CSARPTGEETQYF
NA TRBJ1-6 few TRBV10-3 TGTGCCATCGGAGCGGGGGGGAATTCACCCCTCCACTTT CAIGAGGNSPLHF
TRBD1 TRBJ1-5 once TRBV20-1 TGCAGTGCCAGCGGGACAGGGGCCCAGCCCCAGCATTTT CSASGTGAQPQHF
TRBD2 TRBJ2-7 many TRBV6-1 TGTGCCAGCAGTGAAAGCGGGGCGCACTCCTACGAGCAGTACTTC CASSESGAHSYEQYF
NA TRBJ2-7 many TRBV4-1 TGCGCCAGCAGCCAAGATTCTAGGAAACCCAGAACCTACGAGCAGTACTTC CASSQDSRKPRTYEQYF
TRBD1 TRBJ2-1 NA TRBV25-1 TGTGCCAGCAGTTCCGACAGGGGCCCTATGTACAATGAGCAGTTCTTC CASSSDRGPMYNEQFF
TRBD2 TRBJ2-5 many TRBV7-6 TGTGCCAGCAGCAGGGGACTAGCGGGGGGGCTGGAGACCCAGTACTTC CASSRGLAGGLETQYF
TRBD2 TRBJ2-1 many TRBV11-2 TGTGCCAGCAGCACCGGACTAGCGGGGGCTTTTCATGAGCAGTTCTTC CASSTGLAGAFHEQFF
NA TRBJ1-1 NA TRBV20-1 TGCAGTGCTAGAGATCGCGGTGAAGCTTTCTTT CSARDRGEAFF
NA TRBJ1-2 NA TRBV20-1 TGCAGTGCGGGGGACAATGGCTATGGCTACACCTTC CSAGDNGYGYTF
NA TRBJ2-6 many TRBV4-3 TGCGCCAGCAGCCAAGATTACCAACCTGGGGCCAACGTCCTGACTTTC CASSQDYQPGANVLTF
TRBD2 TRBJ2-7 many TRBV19 TGTGCCAGTAGTATTCGAGCGGGGACGCCCTACGAGCAGTACTTC CASSIRAGTPYEQYF
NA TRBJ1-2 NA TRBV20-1 TGCAGTGCTAGAGTGGCAGGGAACCTGGACTATGGCTACACCTTC CSARVAGNLDYGYTF
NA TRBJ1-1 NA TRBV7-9 TGTGCCAGCAGCCCTTGGGGTCCGAACACTGAAGCTTTCTTT CASSPWGPNTEAFF
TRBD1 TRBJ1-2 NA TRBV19 TGTGCCAGCAGTTACACAGGGGGGGACTATGGCTACACCTTC CASSYTGGDYGYTF